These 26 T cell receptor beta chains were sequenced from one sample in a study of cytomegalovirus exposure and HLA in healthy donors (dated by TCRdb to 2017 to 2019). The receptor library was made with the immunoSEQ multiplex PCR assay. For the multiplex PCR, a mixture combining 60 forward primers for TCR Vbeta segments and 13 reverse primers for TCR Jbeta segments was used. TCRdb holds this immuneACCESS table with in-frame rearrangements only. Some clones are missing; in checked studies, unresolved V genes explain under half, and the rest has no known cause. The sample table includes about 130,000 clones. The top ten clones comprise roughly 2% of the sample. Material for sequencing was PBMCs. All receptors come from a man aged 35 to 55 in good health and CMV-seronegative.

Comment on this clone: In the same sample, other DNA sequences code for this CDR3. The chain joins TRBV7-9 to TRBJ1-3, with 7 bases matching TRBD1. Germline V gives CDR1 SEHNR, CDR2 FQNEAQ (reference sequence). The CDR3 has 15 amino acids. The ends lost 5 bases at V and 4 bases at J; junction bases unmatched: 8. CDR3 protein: CASSPRRGQGNTIYF. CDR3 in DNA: TGTGCCAGCAGCCCTCGAAGGGGACAGGGAAACACCATATATTTT. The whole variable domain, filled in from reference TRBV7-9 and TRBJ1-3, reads DTGVSQNPRHKITKRGQNVTFRCDPISEHNRLYWYRQTLGQGPEFLTYFQNEAQLEKSRLLSDRFSAERPKGSFSTLEIQRTEQGDSAMYLCASSPRRGQGNTIYFGEGSWLTVV.

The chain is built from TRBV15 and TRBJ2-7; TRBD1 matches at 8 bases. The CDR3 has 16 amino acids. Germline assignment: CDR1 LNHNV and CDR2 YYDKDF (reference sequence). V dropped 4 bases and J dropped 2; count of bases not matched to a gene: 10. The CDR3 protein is CATSTTGGLGTYEQYF. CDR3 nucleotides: TGTGCCACCAGCACCACAGGGGGGCTGGGGACCTACGAGCAGTACTTC.

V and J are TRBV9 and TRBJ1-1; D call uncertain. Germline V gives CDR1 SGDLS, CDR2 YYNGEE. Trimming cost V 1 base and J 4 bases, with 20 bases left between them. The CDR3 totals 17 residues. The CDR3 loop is CASSVYLRPGVTTEAFF. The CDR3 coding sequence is TGTGCCAGCAGCGTATATCTGAGGCCTGGTGTGACCACTGAAGCTTTCTTT. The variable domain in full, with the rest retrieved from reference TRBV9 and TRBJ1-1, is DSGVTQTPKHLITATGQRVTLRCSPRSGDLSVYWYQQSLDQGLQFLIQYYNGEERAKGNILERFSAQQFPDLHSELNLSSLELGDSALYFCASSVYLRPGVTTEAFFGQGTRLTVV.

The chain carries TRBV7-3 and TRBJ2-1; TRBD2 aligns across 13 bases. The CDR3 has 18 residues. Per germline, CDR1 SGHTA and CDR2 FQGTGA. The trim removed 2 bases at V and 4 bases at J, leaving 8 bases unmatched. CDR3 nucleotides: TGTGCCAGCAGCTTATACCCGACTAGCGGGAGGACATACAATGAGCAGTTCTTC. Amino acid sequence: CASSLYPTSGRTYNEQFF.

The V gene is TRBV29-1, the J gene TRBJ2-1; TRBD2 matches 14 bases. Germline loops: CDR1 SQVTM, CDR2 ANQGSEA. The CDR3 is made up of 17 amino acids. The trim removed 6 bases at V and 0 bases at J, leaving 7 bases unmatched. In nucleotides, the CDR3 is TGCAGCGTGATGGGACTAGCGGGAGCTAGCTCCTACAATGAGCAGTTCTTC. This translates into CSVMGLAGASSYNEQFF.

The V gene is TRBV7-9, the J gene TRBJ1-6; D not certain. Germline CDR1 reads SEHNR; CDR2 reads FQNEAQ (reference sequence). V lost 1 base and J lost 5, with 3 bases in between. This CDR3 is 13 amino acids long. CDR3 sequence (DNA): TGTGCCAGCAGCTTAGATAATAATTCACCCCTCCACTTT. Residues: CASSLDNNSPLHF.

The CDR3 DNA reads TGTGCCAGCAGCTTAGAACTAGCATCCTACAATGAGCAGTTCTTC. Encoded protein: CASSLELASYNEQFF. V usage is TRBV7-8 and J usage is TRBJ2-1, with D possibly TRBD2 on 6 matching bases. The CDR3 contains 15 residues. Trimming cost V 1 base and J 1 base, with 8 bases left between them. Per germline, CDR1 SGHVS and CDR2 FQNEAQ.

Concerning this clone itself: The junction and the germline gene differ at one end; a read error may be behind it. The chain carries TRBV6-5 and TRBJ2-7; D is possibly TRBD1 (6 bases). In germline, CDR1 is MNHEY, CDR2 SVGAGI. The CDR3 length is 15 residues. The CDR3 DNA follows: TGTGCCAGCAGTGACTCGTGGGGGCGGGTCCACGAGCAGTACTTC. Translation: CASSDSWGRVHEQYF.

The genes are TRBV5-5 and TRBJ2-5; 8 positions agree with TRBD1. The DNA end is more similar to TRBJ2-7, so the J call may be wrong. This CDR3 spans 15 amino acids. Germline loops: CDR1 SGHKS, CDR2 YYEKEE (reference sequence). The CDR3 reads CASSSQGAQPYEQYF. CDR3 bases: TGTGCCAGTTCTTCCCAGGGGGCGCAGCCCTACGAGCAGTACTTC.

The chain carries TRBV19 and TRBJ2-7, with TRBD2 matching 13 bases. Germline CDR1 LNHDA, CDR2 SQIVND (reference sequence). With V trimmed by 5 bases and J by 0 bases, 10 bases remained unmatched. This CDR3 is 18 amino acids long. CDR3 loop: CASSFGIGTSGNSYEQYF. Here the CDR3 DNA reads TGTGCCAGTAGTTTCGGAATAGGGACTAGCGGGAACTCCTACGAGCAGTACTTC.

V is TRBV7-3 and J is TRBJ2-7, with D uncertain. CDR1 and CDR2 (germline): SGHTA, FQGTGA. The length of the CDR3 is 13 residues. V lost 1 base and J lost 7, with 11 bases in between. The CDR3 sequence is CASSLRPLREQYF. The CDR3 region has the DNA TGTGCCAGCAGCTTAAGGCCACTAAGGGAGCAGTACTTC. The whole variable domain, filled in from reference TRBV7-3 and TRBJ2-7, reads GAGVSQTPSNKVTEKGKYVELRCDPISGHTALYWYRQSLGQGPEFLIYFQGTGAADDSGLPNDRFFAVRPEGSVSTLKIQRTERGDSAVYLCASSLRPLREQYFGPGTRLTVT.

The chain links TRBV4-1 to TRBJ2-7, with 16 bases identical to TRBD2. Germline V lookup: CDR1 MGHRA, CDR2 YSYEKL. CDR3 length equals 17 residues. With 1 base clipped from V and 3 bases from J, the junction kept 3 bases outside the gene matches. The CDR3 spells CASSQGGTSGGDYEQYF. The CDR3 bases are TGCGCCAGCAGCCAAGGAGGGACTAGCGGGGGGGACTACGAGCAGTACTTC.

In DNA form, the CDR3 reads TGTGCCAGCAGTTCTGACAGGTTGGGGAGCAATCAGCCCCAGCATTTT. Translating gives CASSSDRLGSNQPQHF. The chain joins TRBV28 to TRBJ1-5; D perhaps matches TRBD1 (6 bases). CDR1 is MDHEN, CDR2 SYDVKM, per germline. This CDR3 comprises 16 residues. The V end lost 4 bases, the J end lost 1 base, and 14 bases lay between the germline ends.

The CDR3, as DNA: TGTGCCAGCAGCATACTAGCGGCCCCCTACAATGAGCAGTTCTTC. Protein: CASSILAAPYNEQFF. The chain employs TRBV9 and TRBJ2-1; 8 bases line up with TRBD2. The CDR3 loop spans 15 amino acids. Germline loops: CDR1 SGDLS, CDR2 YYNGEE. With 4 bases clipped from V and 2 bases from J, the junction kept 5 bases outside the gene matches.

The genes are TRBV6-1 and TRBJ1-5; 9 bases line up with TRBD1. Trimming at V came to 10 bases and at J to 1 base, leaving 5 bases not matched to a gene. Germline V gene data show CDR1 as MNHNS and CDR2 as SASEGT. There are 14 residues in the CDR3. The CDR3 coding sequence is TGTGCCACCAGGGACAGGGTCAGCAATCAGCCCCAGCATTTT. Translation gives CATRDRVSNQPQHF.

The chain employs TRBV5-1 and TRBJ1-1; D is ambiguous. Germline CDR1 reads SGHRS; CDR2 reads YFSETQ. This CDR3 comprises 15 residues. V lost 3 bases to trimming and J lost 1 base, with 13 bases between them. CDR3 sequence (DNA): TGCGCCAGCAGCTGGTGGGAGGGCGCGAACACTGAAGCTTTCTTT. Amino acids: CASSWWEGANTEAFF.

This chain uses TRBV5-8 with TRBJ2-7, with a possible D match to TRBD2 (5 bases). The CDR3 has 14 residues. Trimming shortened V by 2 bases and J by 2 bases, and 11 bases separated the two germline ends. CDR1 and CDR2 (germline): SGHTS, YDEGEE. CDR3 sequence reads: CASSFRGRTYEQYF. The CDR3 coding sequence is TGTGCCAGCAGCTTTCGAGGGAGAACCTACGAGCAGTACTTC.

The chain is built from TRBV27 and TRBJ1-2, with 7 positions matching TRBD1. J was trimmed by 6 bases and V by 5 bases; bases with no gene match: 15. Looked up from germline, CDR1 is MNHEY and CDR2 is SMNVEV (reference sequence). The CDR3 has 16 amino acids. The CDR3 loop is CASSRTNPRQGDGYTF. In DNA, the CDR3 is TGTGCCAGCAGTCGCACCAACCCAAGACAGGGTGATGGCTACACCTTC.

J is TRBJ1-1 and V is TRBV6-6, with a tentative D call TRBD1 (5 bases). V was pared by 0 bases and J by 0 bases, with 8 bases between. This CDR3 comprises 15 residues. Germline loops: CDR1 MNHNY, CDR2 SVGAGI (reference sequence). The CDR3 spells CASSYSAQVNTEAFF. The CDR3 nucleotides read TGTGCCAGCAGTTACTCAGCACAGGTGAACACTGAAGCTTTCTTT.

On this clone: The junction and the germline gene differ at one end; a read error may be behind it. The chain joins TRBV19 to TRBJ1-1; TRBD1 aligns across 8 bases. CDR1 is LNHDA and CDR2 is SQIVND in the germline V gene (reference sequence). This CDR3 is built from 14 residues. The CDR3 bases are TGTGCAAGTAGTTCGGACAGGGCGGGCACTGAAGCTTTCTTT. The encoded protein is CASSSDRAGTEAFF.

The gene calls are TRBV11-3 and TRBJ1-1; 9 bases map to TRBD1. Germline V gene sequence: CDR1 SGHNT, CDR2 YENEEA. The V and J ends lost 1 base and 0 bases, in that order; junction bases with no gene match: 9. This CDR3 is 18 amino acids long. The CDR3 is CASSLGDPGQGMNTEAFF. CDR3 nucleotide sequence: TGTGCCAGCAGCTTAGGTGATCCGGGACAGGGTATGAACACTGAAGCTTTCTTT.

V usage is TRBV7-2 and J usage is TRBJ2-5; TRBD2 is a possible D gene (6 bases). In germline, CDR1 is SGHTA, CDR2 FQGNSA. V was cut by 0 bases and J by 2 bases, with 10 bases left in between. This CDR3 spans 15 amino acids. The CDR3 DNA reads TGTGCCAGCAGCTTAGCGGGGACTGCTCAAGAGACCCAGTACTTC. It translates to CASSLAGTAQETQYF. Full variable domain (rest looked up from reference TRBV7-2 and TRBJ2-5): GAGVSQSPSNKVTEKGKDVELRCDPISGHTALYWYRQSLGQGLEFLIYFQGNSAPDKSGLPSDRFSAERTGGSVSTLTIQRTQQEDSAVYLCASSLAGTAQETQYFGPGTRLLVL.

CDR3 loop: CASSEGNNYGYTF. CDR3 nucleotides: TGCGCCAGCAGTGAGGGCAATAACTATGGCTACACCTTC. The genes are TRBV10-2 and TRBJ1-2; D is unresolved. The CDR3 is made up of 13 amino acids. V lost 2 bases and J 1 base, leaving 5 bases between the germline ends. Per the germline V gene, CDR1 is WSHSY and CDR2 is SAAADI.

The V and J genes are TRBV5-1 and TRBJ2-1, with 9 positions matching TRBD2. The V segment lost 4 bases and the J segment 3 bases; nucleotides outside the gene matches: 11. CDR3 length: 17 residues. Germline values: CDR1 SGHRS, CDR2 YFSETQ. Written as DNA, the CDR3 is TGCGCCAGCAGCCGGCTATCCGGGACTAGCAGCTACAATGAGCAGTTCTTC. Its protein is CASSRLSGTSSYNEQFF. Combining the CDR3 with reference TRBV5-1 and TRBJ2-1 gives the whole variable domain KAGVTQTPRYLIKTRGQQVTLSCSPISGHRSVSWYQQTPGQGLQFLFEYFSETQRNKGNFPGRFSGRQFSNSRSEMNVSTLELGDSALYLCASSRLSGTSSYNEQFFGPGTRLTVL.

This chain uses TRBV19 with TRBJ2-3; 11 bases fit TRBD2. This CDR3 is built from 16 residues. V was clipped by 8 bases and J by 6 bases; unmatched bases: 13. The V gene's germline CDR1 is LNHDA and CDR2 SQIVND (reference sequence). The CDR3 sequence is CASRFSSGRATDTQYF. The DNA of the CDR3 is TGTGCCAGTCGTTTCAGTAGCGGGAGGGCGACGGATACGCAGTATTTT.

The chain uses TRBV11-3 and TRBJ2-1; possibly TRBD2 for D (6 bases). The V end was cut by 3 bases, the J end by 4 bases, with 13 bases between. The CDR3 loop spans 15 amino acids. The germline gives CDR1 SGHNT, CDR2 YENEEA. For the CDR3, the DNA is TGTGCCAGCAGCTTCCCAGGGACTTATTACAATGAGCAGTTCTTC. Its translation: CASSFPGTYYNEQFF.